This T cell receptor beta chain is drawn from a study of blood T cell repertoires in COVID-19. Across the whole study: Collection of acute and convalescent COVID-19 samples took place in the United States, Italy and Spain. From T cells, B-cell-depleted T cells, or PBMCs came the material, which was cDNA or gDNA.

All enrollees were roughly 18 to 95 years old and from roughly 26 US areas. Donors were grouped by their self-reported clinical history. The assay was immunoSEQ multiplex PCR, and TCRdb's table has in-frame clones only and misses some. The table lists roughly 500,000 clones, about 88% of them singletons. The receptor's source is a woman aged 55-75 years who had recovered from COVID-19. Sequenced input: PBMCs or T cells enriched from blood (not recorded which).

CDR3 loop: CASTRTSGGAWTGELFF. The CDR3 coding sequence is TGCGCCAGCACCCGGACTAGCGGGGGGGCCTGGACCGGGGAGCTGTTTTTT. The chain couples TRBV5-1 to TRBJ2-2; 15 bases align to TRBD2. CDR3 size: 17 residues. CDR1 SGHRS and CDR2 YFSETQ come from the germline V gene. Unmatched junction bases numbered 8, after V lost 6 bases and J lost 5 bases.